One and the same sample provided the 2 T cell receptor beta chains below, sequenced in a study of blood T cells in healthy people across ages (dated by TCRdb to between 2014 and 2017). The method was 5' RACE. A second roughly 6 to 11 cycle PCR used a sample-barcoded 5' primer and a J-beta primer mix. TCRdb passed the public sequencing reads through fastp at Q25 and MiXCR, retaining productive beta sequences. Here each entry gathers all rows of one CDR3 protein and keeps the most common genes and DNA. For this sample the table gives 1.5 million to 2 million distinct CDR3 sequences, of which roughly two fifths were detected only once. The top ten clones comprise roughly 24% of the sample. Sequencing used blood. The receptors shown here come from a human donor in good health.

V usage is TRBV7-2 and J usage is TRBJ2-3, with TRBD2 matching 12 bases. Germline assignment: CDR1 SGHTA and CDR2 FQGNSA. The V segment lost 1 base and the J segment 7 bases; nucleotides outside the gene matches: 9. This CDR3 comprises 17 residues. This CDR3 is CASSLVRLAGGWNTQYF. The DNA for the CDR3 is TGTGCCAGCAGCTTAGTTCGTCTAGCGGGGGGGTGGAATACGCAGTATTTT.

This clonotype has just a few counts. The CDR3, as DNA: TGTGCTACCGCCGGGTACAATGAGCAGTTCTTC. Protein product: CATAGYNEQFF. This chain connects TRBV6-2 or TRBV6-3 to TRBJ2-1, with D unresolved. CDR3 size: 11 residues. Germline CDR1 and CDR2: MNHEY and SVGEGT.